What follows describes a single TCR beta chain. Trimming left V 6 bases short and J 6 bases short, with 21 bases between. CDR1 is GTSNPN, CDR2 SVGIG, per germline (reference sequence). The CDR3 runs 15 residues. The source of the sample is a study of technical replicates of blood from a few donors. Using immunoSEQ multiplex PCR, the repertoire was profiled, and TCRdb retains in-frame clones only, with some absent. The table shows 65,000 to 80,000 clones, with over 95% occurring only once. The receptor was derived from a human donor in good health. Sequencing was carried out using T cells isolated from PBMCs. This chain uses TRBV30 with TRBJ2-1, with D possibly matching TRBD1 (7 bases). The CDR3 is CACPRGGGDFNEQFF. The CDR3 bases are TGTGCCTGTCCCCGAGGAGGGGGCGATTTCAATGAGCAGTTCTTC.